This is a list of T cell receptor beta chains from one sample in a study of blood T cell repertoires in COVID-19. This table comes from immunoSEQ multiplex PCR, and its TCRdb copy is limited to in-frame clones, with some not included. The sample yields about 200,000 clones, over 75% seen once. The specimen was peripheral blood. The source is a woman in her thirties or forties who had recovered from COVID-19. The CDR3 runs from the conserved cysteine through the conserved F or W. The D gene is left open where the match is weak. Clone size is given for some rows only: seen once, a few or many times, or a class if the clone is expanded.

CDR3 protein: CASSFWRTSGKGNEQFF; CDR3 DNA: TGTGCCAGCAGCTTCTGGAGGACTAGCGGGAAGGGTAATGAGCAGTTCTTC; clone size: -; J gene: TRBJ2-1; D gene: TRBD2; V gene: TRBV13
CDR3 protein: CASSEAGLAGGNEQFF; CDR3 DNA: TGTGCCAGCAGTGAAGCGGGACTAGCGGGAGGCAATGAGCAGTTCTTC; clone size: -; J gene: TRBJ2-1; D gene: TRBD2; V gene: TRBV6-1
CDR3 protein: CASSLRLADSPYNEQFF; CDR3 DNA: TGTGCCAGCTCACTAAGACTAGCGGACTCACCCTACAATGAGCAGTTCTTC; clone size: -; J gene: TRBJ2-1; D gene: TRBD2; V gene: TRBV18
CDR3 protein: CASSQPGLGGIQYF; CDR3 DNA: TGTGCCAGCAGTCAACCGGGACTAGGGGGCATTCAGTACTTC; clone size: -; J gene: TRBJ2-4; D gene: TRBD2; V gene: TRBV27
CDR3 protein: CASAGTSNQPQHF; CDR3 DNA: TGCGCCAGTGCCGGGACTTCAAATCAGCCCCAGCATTTT; clone size: -; J gene: TRBJ1-5; D gene: -; V gene: TRBV10-2
CDR3 protein: CSVFLVVNEQFF; CDR3 DNA: TGCAGCGTTTTTCTAGTTGTCAATGAGCAGTTCTTC; clone size: -; J gene: TRBJ2-1; D gene: -; V gene: TRBV29-1
CDR3 protein: CSVHRDSSWAFF; CDR3 DNA: TGCAGCGTTCACCGGGACTCGTCGTGGGCTTTCTTT; clone size: -; J gene: TRBJ1-1; D gene: -; V gene: TRBV29-1
CDR3 protein: CAWTGQGGNQPQHF; CDR3 DNA: TGTGCCTGGACGGGACAGGGAGGCAATCAGCCCCAGCATTTT; clone size: once; J gene: TRBJ1-5; D gene: TRBD1; V gene: TRBV30
CDR3 protein: CASSETTANTGELFF; CDR3 DNA: TGTGCCAGCAGTGAAACAACAGCGAACACCGGGGAGCTGTTTTTT; clone size: few; J gene: TRBJ2-2; D gene: -; V gene: TRBV25-1
CDR3 protein: CASSSSGSPYNEQFF; CDR3 DNA: TGTGCCAGCAGCTCCAGCGGGAGTCCCTACAATGAGCAGTTCTTC; clone size: -; J gene: TRBJ2-1; D gene: TRBD2; V gene: TRBV6-6
CDR3 protein: CASSPAGTGTDTQYF; CDR3 DNA: TGTGCCAGCAGCCCGGCCGGGACAGGCACAGATACGCAGTATTTT; clone size: -; J gene: TRBJ2-3; D gene: TRBD1; V gene: TRBV7-7
CDR3 protein: CASSPGQGGYNEQFF; CDR3 DNA: TGTGCCAGCAGTCCCGGACAGGGGGGCTACAATGAGCAGTTCTTC; clone size: -; J gene: TRBJ2-1; D gene: TRBD1; V gene: TRBV7-3
CDR3 protein: CAISDSALETGNEQFF; CDR3 DNA: TGTGCCATCAGTGACTCTGCCCTTGAGACAGGCAATGAGCAGTTCTTC; clone size: -; J gene: TRBJ2-1; D gene: -; V gene: TRBV10-3
CDR3 protein: CASSFQIGVQETQYF; CDR3 DNA: TGTGCCAGCAGCTTCCAGATAGGGGTTCAAGAGACCCAGTACTTC; clone size: -; J gene: TRBJ2-5; D gene: -; V gene: TRBV6-5
CDR3 protein: CASSSAGTGFYEQYF; CDR3 DNA: TGTGCCAGCAGTTCGGCCGGGACAGGGTTCTACGAGCAGTACTTC; clone size: -; J gene: TRBJ2-7; D gene: TRBD1; V gene: TRBV27
CDR3 protein: CASTNIRVSGEQFF; CDR3 DNA: TGTGCCAGCACCAACATTAGGGTCTCGGGAGAGCAGTTCTTC; clone size: -; J gene: TRBJ2-1; D gene: -; V gene: TRBV6-5
CDR3 protein: CASSVATGTSGETQYF; CDR3 DNA: TGTGCCAGCAGCGTAGCTACCGGGACTAGCGGAGAGACCCAGTACTTC; clone size: -; J gene: TRBJ2-5; D gene: TRBD2; V gene: TRBV9
CDR3 protein: CASSAVGENSPLHF; CDR3 DNA: TGTGCCAGCTCGGCGGTCGGGGAGAATTCACCCCTCCACTTT; clone size: -; J gene: TRBJ1-6; D gene: -; V gene: TRBV9
CDR3 protein: CASSLGNRDLFF; CDR3 DNA: TGTGCCAGCAGCTTGGGGAACCGGGATCTGTTTTTT; clone size: -; J gene: TRBJ1-4; D gene: -; V gene: TRBV5-4
CDR3 protein: CASSKDRGNEKLFF; CDR3 DNA: TGTGCCAGCAGTAAGGACAGGGGTAATGAAAAACTGTTTTTT; clone size: many; J gene: TRBJ1-4; D gene: TRBD1; V gene: TRBV2
CDR3 protein: CASSQDWRGVENEQFF; CDR3 DNA: TGCGCCAGCAGCCAAGATTGGAGGGGTGTTGAGAATGAGCAGTTCTTC; clone size: once; J gene: TRBJ2-1; D gene: -; V gene: TRBV4-1
CDR3 protein: CASSFFGGTDTQYF; CDR3 DNA: TGTGCCAGCAGCTTTTTCGGGGGGACAGATACGCAGTATTTT; clone size: -; J gene: TRBJ2-3; D gene: TRBD2; V gene: TRBV7-6
CDR3 protein: CATSDFRRSGANVLTF; CDR3 DNA: TGTGCCACCAGTGACTTCCGTCGTTCTGGGGCCAACGTCCTGACTTTC; clone size: -; J gene: TRBJ2-6; D gene: -; V gene: TRBV24-1
CDR3 protein: CASSITPGGARPGELFF; CDR3 DNA: TGTGCCAGTAGTATCACACCAGGGGGCGCAAGGCCCGGGGAGCTGTTTTTT; clone size: -; J gene: TRBJ2-2; D gene: TRBD1; V gene: TRBV19
CDR3 protein: CASSLTGTSGRASDTQYF; CDR3 DNA: TGTGCCAGCAGCTTGACCGGGACTAGCGGGAGGGCCTCAGATACGCAGTATTTT; clone size: -; J gene: TRBJ2-3; D gene: TRBD2; V gene: TRBV7-6
CDR3 protein: CASSLTGTSGINEQFF; CDR3 DNA: TGTGCCAGCAGCTTAACCGGGACTAGCGGGATCAATGAGCAGTTCTTC; clone size: -; J gene: TRBJ2-1; D gene: TRBD2; V gene: TRBV7-6
CDR3 protein: CASSRSPNYEQYF; CDR3 DNA: TGTGCCAGCAGCCGTAGTCCCAACTACGAGCAGTACTTC; clone size: once; J gene: TRBJ2-7; D gene: -; V gene: TRBV28
CDR3 protein: CASSLDQGVHNEQFF; CDR3 DNA: TGCGCCAGCAGCTTGGACCAGGGGGTCCACAATGAGCAGTTCTTC; clone size: -; J gene: TRBJ2-1; D gene: TRBD1; V gene: TRBV5-1
CDR3 protein: CASSPGNGYTF; CDR3 DNA: TGTGCCAGCAGTCCAGGGAATGGCTACACCTTC; clone size: few; J gene: TRBJ1-2; D gene: -; V gene: TRBV6-6
CDR3 protein: CASSVAGGVAGVNEQFF; CDR3 DNA: TGTGCCAGCAGCGTAGCTGGGGGTGTAGCGGGGGTGAATGAGCAGTTCTTC; clone size: once; J gene: TRBJ2-1; D gene: TRBD2; V gene: TRBV5-4
CDR3 protein: CSVGIGQNTGELFF; CDR3 DNA: TGCAGCGTTGGGATAGGACAGAACACCGGGGAGCTGTTTTTT; clone size: once; J gene: TRBJ2-2; D gene: -; V gene: TRBV29-1
CDR3 protein: CASSLGPGLNTEAFF; CDR3 DNA: TGTGCCAGCAGCTTAGGCCCGGGATTGAACACTGAAGCTTTCTTT; clone size: -; J gene: TRBJ1-1; D gene: -; V gene: TRBV7-9
CDR3 protein: CASSIQGLANTEAFF; CDR3 DNA: TGTGCCAGCAGCATACAGGGGCTTGCGAACACTGAAGCTTTCTTT; clone size: once; J gene: TRBJ1-1; D gene: TRBD1; V gene: TRBV7-6
CDR3 protein: CASSPPQEAGIRNEQFF; CDR3 DNA: TGCGCCAGCAGCCCCCCCCAAGAGGCGGGGATTAGGAATGAGCAGTTCTTC; clone size: -; J gene: TRBJ2-1; D gene: -; V gene: TRBV4-3
CDR3 protein: CASRAGGWDTEAFF; CDR3 DNA: TGCGCCAGCCGGGCCGGCGGGTGGGACACTGAAGCTTTCTTT; clone size: -; J gene: TRBJ1-1; D gene: -; V gene: TRBV10-2
CDR3 protein: CASSLGAGGPQETQYF; CDR3 DNA: TGTGCCAGCAGCTTGGGAGCGGGAGGCCCTCAAGAGACCCAGTACTTC; clone size: -; J gene: TRBJ2-5; D gene: TRBD2; V gene: TRBV7-9
CDR3 protein: CASIPNGASAYNEQFF; CDR3 DNA: TGTGCCAGCATCCCCAACGGGGCTAGCGCTTACAATGAGCAGTTCTTC; clone size: -; J gene: TRBJ2-1; D gene: -; V gene: TRBV7-6